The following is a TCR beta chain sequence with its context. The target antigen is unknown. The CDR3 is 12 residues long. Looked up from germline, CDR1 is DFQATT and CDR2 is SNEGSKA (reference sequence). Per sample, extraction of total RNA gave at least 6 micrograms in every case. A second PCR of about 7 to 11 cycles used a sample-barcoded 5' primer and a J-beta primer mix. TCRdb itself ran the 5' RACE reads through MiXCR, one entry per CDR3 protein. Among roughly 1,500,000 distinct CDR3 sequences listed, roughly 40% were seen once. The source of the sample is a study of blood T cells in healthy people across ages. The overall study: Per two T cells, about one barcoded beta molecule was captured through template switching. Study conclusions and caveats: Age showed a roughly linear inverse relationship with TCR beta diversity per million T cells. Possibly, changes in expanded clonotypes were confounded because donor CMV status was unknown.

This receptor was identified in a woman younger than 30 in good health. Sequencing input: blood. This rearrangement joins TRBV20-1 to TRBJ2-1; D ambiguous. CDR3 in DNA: TGCAGCCCCTCTGGTGCCTGCAATGAGCAGTTCTTC. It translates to CSPSGACNEQFF.